This TCR beta chain originates from a study of Tregs in tolerant kidney transplant recipients. The CDR3 totals 18 residues. Germline loops: CDR1 SGDLS, CDR2 YYNGEE. V was shortened by 1 base and J by 15 bases, with 32 bases between the two germline ends. Mixed chimerism was transient after nonmyeloablative marrow transplants from related graft donors. The table came from immunoSEQ multiplex PCR; TCRdb's copy has only in-frame clones and leaves some out. The sample carries 54,000 or so clones, roughly nine tenths recorded once. Comments on this clone: What it binds is not known.

General study findings and limits: Tregs expanded with activated donor B cells seemed most donor-specific.

Sequencing was performed on CD8+ T cells from blood (PBMCs), taken 24 months after the transplant. The source of this sequence is a human patient who received a combined kidney and bone marrow transplant. Some T cells may trace back to the graft donor. The rearrangement links TRBV9 to TRBJ2-1, with a tentative D call TRBD2 (6 bases). The CDR3 coding sequence is TGTGCCAGCAGCGTAACGGACCTTAAGGAGGGCCATACAAAGTCTCCGTTCTTC. Translated, it gives CASSVTDLKEGHTKSPFF. Full variable domain (outside the CDR3, taken from reference TRBV9 and TRBJ2-1): DSGVTQTPKHLITATGQRVTLRCSPRSGDLSVYWYQQSLDQGLQFLIQYYNGEERAKGNILERFSAQQFPDLHSELNLSSLELGDSALYFCASSVTDLKEGHTKSPFFGPGTRLTVL.